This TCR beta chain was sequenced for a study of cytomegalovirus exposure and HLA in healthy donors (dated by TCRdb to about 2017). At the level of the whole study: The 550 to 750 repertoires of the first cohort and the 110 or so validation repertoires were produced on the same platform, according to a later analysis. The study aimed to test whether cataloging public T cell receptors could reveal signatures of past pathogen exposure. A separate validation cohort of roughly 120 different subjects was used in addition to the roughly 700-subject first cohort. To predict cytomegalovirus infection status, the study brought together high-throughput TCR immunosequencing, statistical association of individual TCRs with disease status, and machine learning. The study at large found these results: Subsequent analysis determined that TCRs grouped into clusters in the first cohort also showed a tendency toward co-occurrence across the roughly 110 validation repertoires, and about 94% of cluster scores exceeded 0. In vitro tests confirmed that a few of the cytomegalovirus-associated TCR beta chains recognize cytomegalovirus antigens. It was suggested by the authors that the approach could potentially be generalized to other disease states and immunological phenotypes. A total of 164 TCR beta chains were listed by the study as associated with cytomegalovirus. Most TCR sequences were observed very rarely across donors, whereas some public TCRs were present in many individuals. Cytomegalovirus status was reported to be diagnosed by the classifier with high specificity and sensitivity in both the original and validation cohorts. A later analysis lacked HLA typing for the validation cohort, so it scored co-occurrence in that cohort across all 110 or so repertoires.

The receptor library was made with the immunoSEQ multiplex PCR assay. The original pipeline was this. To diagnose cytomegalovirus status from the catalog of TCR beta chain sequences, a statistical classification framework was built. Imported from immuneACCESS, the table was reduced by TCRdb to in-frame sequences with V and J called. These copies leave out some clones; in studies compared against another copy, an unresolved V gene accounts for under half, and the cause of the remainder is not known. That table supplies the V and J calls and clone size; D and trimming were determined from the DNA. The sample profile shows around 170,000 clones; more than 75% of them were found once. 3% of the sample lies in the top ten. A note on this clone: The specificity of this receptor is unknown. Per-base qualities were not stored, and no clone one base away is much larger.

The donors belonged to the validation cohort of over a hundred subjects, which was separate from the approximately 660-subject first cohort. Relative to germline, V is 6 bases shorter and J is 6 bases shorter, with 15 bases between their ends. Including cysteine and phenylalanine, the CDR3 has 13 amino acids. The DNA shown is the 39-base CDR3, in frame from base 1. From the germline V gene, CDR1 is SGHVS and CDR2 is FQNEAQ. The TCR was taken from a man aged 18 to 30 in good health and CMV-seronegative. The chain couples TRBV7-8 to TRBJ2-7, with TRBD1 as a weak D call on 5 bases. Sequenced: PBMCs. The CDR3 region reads CASSHTGSGEQYF. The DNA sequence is TGTGCCAGCAGTCATACAGGCTCGGGCGAGCAGTACTTC.